The clone carrying this T cell receptor (beta chain) was found a few times. TCR beta cDNA was prepared out of about 510 ng total RNA by means of a constant-region primer. Nested multiplex PCR, run for three rounds with slightly modified ARM-PCR, yielded TCR beta libraries. TRBV1-TRBV30 forward primers paired with a C-beta reverse primer were used in the first two PCR rounds, which ran approximately 10 cycles each. A single record per CDR3 protein comes from TCRdb applying MiXCR to the multiplex PCR reads. The data show approximately 64,000 distinct CDR3 sequences, with about 71% seen just once and approximately 37% held by the top ten. The entry originates in a study of tumor-infiltrating lymphocytes in primary liver carcinoma. Taking about 19-31 mg of unsorted bulk tissue, the authors co-extracted RNA and DNA. Per germline, CDR1 SGHNT and CDR2 YYREEE (reference sequence). The CDR3 runs to 15 residues. V gave up 4 bases and J gave up 0 bases, with 12 bases separating them.

Sequencing was carried out using liver tumor tissue from sampling region 4. Subset given: tumor region T4, right-lateral pole. The clonotype comes from a man in his forties with primary liver carcinoma and hepatitis B virus infection. V usage is TRBV5-4 and J usage is TRBJ2-3, with D possibly matching TRBD2 (6 bases). The CDR3 protein is CASSLGGDSTDTQYF. Written as DNA, the CDR3 is TGTGCCAGCAGCCTCGGCGGGGACAGCACAGATACGCAGTATTTT.